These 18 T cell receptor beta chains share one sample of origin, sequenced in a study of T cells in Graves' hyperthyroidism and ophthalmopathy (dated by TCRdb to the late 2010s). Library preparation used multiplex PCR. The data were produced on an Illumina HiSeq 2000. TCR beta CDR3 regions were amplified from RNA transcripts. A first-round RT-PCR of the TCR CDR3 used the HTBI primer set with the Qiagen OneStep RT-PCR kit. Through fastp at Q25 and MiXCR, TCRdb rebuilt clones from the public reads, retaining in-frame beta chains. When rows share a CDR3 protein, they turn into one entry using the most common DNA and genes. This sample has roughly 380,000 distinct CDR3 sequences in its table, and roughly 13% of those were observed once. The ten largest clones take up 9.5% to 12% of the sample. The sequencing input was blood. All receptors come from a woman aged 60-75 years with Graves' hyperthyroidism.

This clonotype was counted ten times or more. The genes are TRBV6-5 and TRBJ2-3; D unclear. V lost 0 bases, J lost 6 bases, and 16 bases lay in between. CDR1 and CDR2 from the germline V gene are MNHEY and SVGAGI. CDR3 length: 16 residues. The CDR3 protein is CASSYSVAPLGDTQYF. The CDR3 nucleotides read TGTGCCAGCAGTTACTCCGTTGCCCCGCTTGGGGATACGCAGTATTTT.

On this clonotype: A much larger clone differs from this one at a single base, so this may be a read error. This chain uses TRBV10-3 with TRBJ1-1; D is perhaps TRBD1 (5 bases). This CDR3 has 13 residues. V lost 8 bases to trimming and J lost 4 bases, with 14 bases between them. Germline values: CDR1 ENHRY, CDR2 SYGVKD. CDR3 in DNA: TGTGCCATCGGGGACCGATTGAGCACTGAAGCTTTCTTT. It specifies CAIGDRLSTEAFF.

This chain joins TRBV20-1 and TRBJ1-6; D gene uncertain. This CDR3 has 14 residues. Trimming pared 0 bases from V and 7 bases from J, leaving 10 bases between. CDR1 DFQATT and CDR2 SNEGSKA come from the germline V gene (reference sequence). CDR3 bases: TGCAGTGCTAGAGACGTCATCCCAAATTCACCCCTCCACTTT. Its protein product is CSARDVIPNSPLHF.

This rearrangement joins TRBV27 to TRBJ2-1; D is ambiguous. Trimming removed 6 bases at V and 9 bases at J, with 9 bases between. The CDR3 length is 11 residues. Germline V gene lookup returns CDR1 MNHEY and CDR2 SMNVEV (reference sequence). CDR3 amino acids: CASSSAGEQFF. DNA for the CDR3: TGTGCCAGCAGCTCGGCCGGTGAGCAGTTCTTC.

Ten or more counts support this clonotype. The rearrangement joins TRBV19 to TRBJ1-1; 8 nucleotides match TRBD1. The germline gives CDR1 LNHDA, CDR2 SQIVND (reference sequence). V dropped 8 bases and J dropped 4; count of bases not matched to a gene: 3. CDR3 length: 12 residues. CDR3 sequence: CASRQGSTEAFF. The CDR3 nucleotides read TGTGCCAGTCGACAGGGGAGCACTGAAGCTTTCTTT.

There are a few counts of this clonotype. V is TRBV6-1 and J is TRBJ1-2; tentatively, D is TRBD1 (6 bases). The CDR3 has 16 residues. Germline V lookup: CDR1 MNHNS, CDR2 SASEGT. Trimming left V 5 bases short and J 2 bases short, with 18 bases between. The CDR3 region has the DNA TGTGCCAGCAGTTCCCCACAGAGGGGGACCAACTATGGCTACACCTTC. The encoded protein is CASSSPQRGTNYGYTF.

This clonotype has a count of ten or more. The DNA for the CDR3 is TGTGCCAGCAGCTTAGGTTTGGTCTACGAGCAGTACTTC. It specifies CASSLGLVYEQYF. The chain joins TRBV11-2 to TRBJ2-7, with D unclear. CDR1 and CDR2 from the germline V gene are SGHAT and FQNNGV. Trimming pared 1 base from V and 3 bases from J, leaving 7 bases between. The CDR3 totals 13 residues.

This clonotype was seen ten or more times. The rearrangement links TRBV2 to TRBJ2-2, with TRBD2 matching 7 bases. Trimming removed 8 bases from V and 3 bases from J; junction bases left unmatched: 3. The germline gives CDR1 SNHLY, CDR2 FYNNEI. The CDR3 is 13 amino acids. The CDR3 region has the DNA TGTGCCAGCGGGCGGGGGTACACCGGGGAGCTGTTTTTT. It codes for CASGRGYTGELFF.

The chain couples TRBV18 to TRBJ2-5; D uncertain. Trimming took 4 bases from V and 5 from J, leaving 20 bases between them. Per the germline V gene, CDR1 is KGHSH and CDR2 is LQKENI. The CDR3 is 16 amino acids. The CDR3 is CASSQTYGVSGETQYF. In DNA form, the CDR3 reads TGTGCCAGCTCACAAACCTACGGAGTCTCTGGGGAGACCCAGTACTTC.

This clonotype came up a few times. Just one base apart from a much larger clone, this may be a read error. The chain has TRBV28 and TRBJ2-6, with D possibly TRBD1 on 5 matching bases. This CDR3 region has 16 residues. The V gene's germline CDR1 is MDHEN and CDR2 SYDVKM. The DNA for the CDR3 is TGTGCCAGCAGTCCACAGGCTAACTCTGGGGCCAGCGTCCTGACTTTC. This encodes CASSPQANSGASVLTF. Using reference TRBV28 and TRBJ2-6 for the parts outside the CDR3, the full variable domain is DVKVTQSSRYLVKRTGEKVFLECVQDMDHENMFWYRQDPGLGLRLIYFSYDVKMKEKGDIPEGYSVSREKKERFSLILESASTNQTSMYLCASSPQANSGASVLTFGAGSRLTVL.

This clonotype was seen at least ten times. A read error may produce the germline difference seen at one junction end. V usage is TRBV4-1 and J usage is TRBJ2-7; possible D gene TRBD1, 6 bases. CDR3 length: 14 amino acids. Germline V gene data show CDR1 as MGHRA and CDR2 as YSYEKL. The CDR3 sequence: CASSQGQNSYEQYF. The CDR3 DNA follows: TGTGCCAGCAGCCAAGGACAGAACTCCTACGAGCAGTACTTC.

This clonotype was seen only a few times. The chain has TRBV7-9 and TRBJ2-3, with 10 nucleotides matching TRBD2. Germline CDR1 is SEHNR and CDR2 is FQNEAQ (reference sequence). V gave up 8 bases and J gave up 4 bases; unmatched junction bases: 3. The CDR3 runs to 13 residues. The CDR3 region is CASPSGSADTQYF. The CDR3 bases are TGTGCCAGCCCTAGCGGGAGTGCAGATACGCAGTATTTT.

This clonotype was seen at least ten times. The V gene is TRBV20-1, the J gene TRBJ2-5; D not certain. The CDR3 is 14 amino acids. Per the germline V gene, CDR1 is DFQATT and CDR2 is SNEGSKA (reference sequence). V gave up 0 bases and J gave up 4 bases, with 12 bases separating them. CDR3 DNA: TGCAGTGCTAGAGAAAGTACCTTCACAGAGACCCAGTACTTC. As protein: CSARESTFTETQYF.

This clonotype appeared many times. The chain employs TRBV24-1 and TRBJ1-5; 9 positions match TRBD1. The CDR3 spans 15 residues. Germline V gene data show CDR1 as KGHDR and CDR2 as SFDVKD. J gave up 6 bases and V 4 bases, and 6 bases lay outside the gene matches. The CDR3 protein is CATSDSGQGIQPQHF. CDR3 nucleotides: TGTGCCACCAGTGACTCTGGACAGGGGATTCAGCCCCAGCATTTT.

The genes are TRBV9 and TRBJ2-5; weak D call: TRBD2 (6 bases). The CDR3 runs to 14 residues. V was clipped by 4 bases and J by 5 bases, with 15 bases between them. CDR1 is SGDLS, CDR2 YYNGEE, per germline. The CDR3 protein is CASSTGTRGETQYF. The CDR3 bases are TGTGCCAGCAGCACCGGGACTCGGGGGGAGACCCAGTACTTC.

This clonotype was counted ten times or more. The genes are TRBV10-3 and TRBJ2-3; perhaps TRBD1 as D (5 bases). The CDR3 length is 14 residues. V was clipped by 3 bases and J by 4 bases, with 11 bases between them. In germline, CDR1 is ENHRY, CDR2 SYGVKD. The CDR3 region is CAISDRVQSDTQYF. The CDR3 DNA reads TGTGCCATCAGTGACAGGGTTCAGTCAGATACGCAGTATTTT.

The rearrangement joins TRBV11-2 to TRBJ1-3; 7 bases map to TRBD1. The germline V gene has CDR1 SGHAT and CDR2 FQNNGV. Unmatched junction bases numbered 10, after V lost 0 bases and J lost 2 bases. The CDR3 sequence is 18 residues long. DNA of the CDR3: TGTGCCAGCAGCTTAGATGGAGAAGGACAGGTGGCTGGAAACACCATATATTTT. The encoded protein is CASSLDGEGQVAGNTIYF.

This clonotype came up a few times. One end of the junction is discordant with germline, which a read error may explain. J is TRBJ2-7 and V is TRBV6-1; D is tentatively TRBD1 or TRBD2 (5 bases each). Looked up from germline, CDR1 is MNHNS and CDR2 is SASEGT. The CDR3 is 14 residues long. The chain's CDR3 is CTSTLIRGSYEQYF. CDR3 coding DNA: TGTACCAGCACCCTCATCCGGGGCAGCTACGAGCAGTACTTC.